One sample yielded the 23 T cell receptor beta chains listed below, sequenced in a study of shared clonotypes between healthy human individuals. Sequencing was performed with immunoSEQ multiplex PCR; in TCRdb, only in-frame clones are kept and a portion is missing. The profile shows about 2.1 million clones, 93% of them singletons. Naive CD8 cells, CD45RO-negative and positively selected for CCR7, excluded terminally differentiated effector memory CD45RA+ cells. Sequences were obtained from naive CD8+ T cells from PBMCs. The receptor source for this set is a man between 18 and 35 years old in good health. Some clones in this sample may be carry-over from other donors' samples.

V usage is TRBV27 and J usage is TRBJ2-7; 7 nucleotides match TRBD1. Trimming took 10 bases from V and 4 from J; bases not matched to a gene: 10. Germline V gene data show CDR1 as MNHEY and CDR2 as SMNVEV (reference sequence). The CDR3 length is 13 residues. The CDR3: CATRARGSYEQYF. In nucleotides, the CDR3 is TGTGCCACCAGGGCCAGGGGGAGTTACGAGCAGTACTTC.

This chain uses TRBV30 with TRBJ2-7; D is possibly TRBD1 (5 bases). Per germline, CDR1 GTSNPN and CDR2 SVGIG (reference sequence). V was cut by 4 bases and J by 2 bases, with 9 bases left in between. The CDR3 runs to 12 residues. The CDR3 region is CAWMDNAYEQYF. DNA for the CDR3: TGTGCCTGGATGGACAACGCCTACGAGCAGTACTTC. The variable domain in full, completed from reference TRBV30 and TRBJ2-7, reads SQTIHQWPATLVQPVGSPLSLECTVEGTSNPNLYWYRQAAGRGLQLLFYSVGIGQISSEVPQNLSASRPQDRQFILSSKKLLLSDSGFYLCAWMDNAYEQYFGPGTRLTVT.

J is TRBJ2-7 and V is TRBV25-1; D may be TRBD1 (6 bases). V was pared by 3 bases and J by 4 bases, with 13 bases between. The CDR3 runs 14 residues. From germline, CDR1 is MGHDK and CDR2 SYGVNS. The CDR3 sequence: CASSDRDIQYEQYF. In nucleotides, the CDR3 is TGTGCCAGCAGTGACCGGGACATCCAATACGAGCAGTACTTC.

The V and J genes are TRBV25-1 and TRBJ2-3; D gene ambiguous. CDR1 is MGHDK, CDR2 SYGVNS, per germline. CDR3 length equals 17 residues. Trimming pared 2 bases from V and 1 base from J, leaving 16 bases between. This chain's CDR3 is CASSEVAGAKGTDTQYF. The CDR3 DNA sequence: TGTGCCAGCAGTGAAGTGGCCGGTGCAAAGGGCACAGATACGCAGTATTTT.

The J gene is TRBJ2-2, the V gene TRBV2; 13 bases are a match to TRBD2. The CDR3 covers 17 residues. After removal of 3 bases from V and 7 bases from J, the junction contained 8 bases not matched to a gene. Germline CDR1 and CDR2: SNHLY and FYNNEI. The CDR3: CASSDPLAGGGHGELFF. CDR3 nucleotides: TGTGCCAGCAGTGACCCACTAGCGGGAGGGGGGCACGGGGAGCTGTTTTTT.

The V and J genes are TRBV9 and TRBJ1-2; 8 positions match TRBD1. Germline lookup yields CDR1 SGDLS and CDR2 YYNGEE. The CDR3 sequence is 13 residues long. V shed 4 bases, J shed 10 bases, and the junction held 9 bases outside the gene matches. The CDR3: CASSSDRGVDYTF. As DNA, the CDR3 is TGTGCCAGCAGCTCCGACAGGGGTGTCGACTACACCTTC.

The chain carries TRBV28 and TRBJ2-7; 7 nucleotides line up with TRBD2. The germline V gene encodes CDR1 MDHEN and CDR2 SYDVKM. The length of the CDR3 is 15 residues. The trim removed 8 bases at V and 0 bases at J, leaving 10 bases unmatched. The CDR3 is CASAPGRGLSYEQYF. DNA of the CDR3: TGTGCCAGCGCACCGGGGAGGGGACTCTCCTACGAGCAGTACTTC.

The V gene is TRBV4-3, the J gene TRBJ2-7; the match to TRBD1 covers 10 bases. The germline V gene encodes CDR1 LGHNA and CDR2 YSLEER. The V gene end was trimmed by 4 bases and the J gene end by 6 bases; junction bases not matched to a gene: 12. The CDR3 runs 16 residues. CDR3 in DNA: TGCGCCAGCAGCCGAAAAACCGGGACAGGGGCGGGCGAGCAGTACTTC. It yields the protein CASSRKTGTGAGEQYF.

V usage is TRBV9 and J usage is TRBJ2-5, with a tentative D call TRBD2 (7 bases). V lost 4 bases and J 4 bases, leaving 17 bases between the germline ends. CDR3 size: 15 residues. Per the germline V gene, CDR1 is SGDLS and CDR2 is YYNGEE. CDR3 region: CASSPGEGRGETQYF. CDR3 DNA sequence: TGTGCCAGCAGCCCGGGGGAGGGCAGGGGAGAGACCCAGTACTTC.

This clone was counted a few times. The gene calls are TRBV14 and TRBJ2-3; 7 nucleotides match TRBD2. This CDR3 region has 13 residues. Germline loops: CDR1 SGHDN, CDR2 FVKESK. Unmatched junction bases numbered 4, after V lost 4 bases and J lost 6 bases. In DNA form, the CDR3 reads TGTGCCAGCAGCCTGGGGGGGATGGATACGCAGTATTTT. Translated: CASSLGGMDTQYF.

This chain joins TRBV28 and TRBJ1-4, with a tentative D call TRBD1 (5 bases). CDR1 and CDR2 from the germline V gene are MDHEN and SYDVKM. Trimming removed 5 bases from V and 7 bases from J, with 14 bases in between. CDR3 length equals 14 residues. The DNA of the CDR3 is TGTGCCAGCAGTCCTAGGGGAGGGAGTGAAAAACTGTTTTTT. This encodes CASSPRGGSEKLFF.

The chain links TRBV27 to TRBJ2-1; 11 nucleotides agree with TRBD2. Germline CDR1 MNHEY, CDR2 SMNVEV (reference sequence). There are 18 residues in the CDR3. V was pared by 3 bases and J by 0 bases, with 7 bases of the junction left unmatched. CDR3 amino acids: CASSLRLAGGLSYNEQFF. The CDR3 nucleotides read TGTGCCAGCAGTTTGCGGCTAGCGGGAGGTCTCTCCTACAATGAGCAGTTCTTC.

The chain recombines TRBV19 with TRBJ2-7; TRBD2 might be the D (5 bases). The CDR3 sequence is 13 residues long. Germline V gene data show CDR1 as LNHDA and CDR2 as SQIVND (reference sequence). Trimming shortened V by 3 bases and J by 2 bases, and 8 bases separated the two germline ends. The CDR3 loop is CASSMTIAYEQYF. As DNA, the CDR3 is TGTGCCAGTAGTATGACTATCGCCTACGAGCAGTACTTC. Variable domain in full (rest from reference TRBV19 and TRBJ2-7): DGGITQSPKYLFRKEGQNVTLSCEQNLNHDAMYWYRQDPGQGLRLIYYSQIVNDFQKGDIAEGYSVSREKKESFPLTVTSAQKNPTAFYLCASSMTIAYEQYFGPGTRLTVT.

The chain has TRBV7-2 and TRBJ2-2; D not certain. Germline assignment: CDR1 SGHTA and CDR2 FQGNSA. This CDR3 has 17 amino acids. V was cut by 5 bases and J by 0 bases, with 16 bases left in between. Here the CDR3 DNA reads TGTGCCAGCAGCCCCCTCGCAGGTTTATCGAACACCGGGGAGCTGTTTTTT. It is translated as CASSPLAGLSNTGELFF. Full variable domain (missing parts from reference TRBV7-2 and TRBJ2-2): GAGVSQSPSNKVTEKGKDVELRCDPISGHTALYWYRQSLGQGLEFLIYFQGNSAPDKSGLPSDRFSAERTGGSVSTLTIQRTQQEDSAVYLCASSPLAGLSNTGELFFGEGSRLTVL.

The rearrangement joins TRBV7-9 to TRBJ2-3, with D maybe TRBD1 (6 bases). V was shortened by 8 bases and J by 0 bases, with 21 bases between the two germline ends. The CDR3 has 17 amino acids. Germline V CDR1 and CDR2: SEHNR, FQNEAQ (reference sequence). The DNA for the CDR3 is TGTGCCAGCTCCCTTAGCAGGGGCCCATCTAGCACAGATACGCAGTATTTT. Translation gives CASSLSRGPSSTDTQYF.

Note on this clone: The same CDR3 can be traced to other DNA sequences in this sample. The chain joins TRBV27 to TRBJ2-3, with D uncertain. V lost 3 bases, J lost 0 bases, and 13 bases lay in between. CDR3 length: 16 amino acids. CDR1 is MNHEY, CDR2 SMNVEV, per germline (reference sequence). The CDR3 sequence: CASSFLRATSTDTQYF. CDR3 nucleotide sequence: TGTGCCAGCAGTTTCCTCCGAGCGACTAGCACAGATACGCAGTATTTT.

This chain uses TRBV7-9 with TRBJ1-1, with TRBD1 identical over 7 bases. The CDR3 runs to 15 residues. CDR1 is SEHNR, CDR2 FQNEAQ, per germline (reference sequence). V was pared by 4 bases and J by 6 bases, with 11 bases of the junction left unmatched. The CDR3 DNA sequence: TGTGCCAGCAGCTCACCTTCAGACAGGGTGGCTGAAGCTTTCTTT. Its protein product is CASSSPSDRVAEAFF.

The chain joins TRBV4-1 to TRBJ2-1; 13 bases are a match to TRBD2. Germline trimming cut 4 bases from V and 9 bases from J; bases unmatched to any gene: 6. Germline V gene lookup returns CDR1 MGHRA and CDR2 YSYEKL. This CDR3 contains 15 residues. This chain's CDR3 is CASSLGTSGTREQFF. The CDR3 DNA reads as TGCGCCAGCAGCCTTGGGACTAGCGGGACACGTGAGCAGTTCTTC.

This clone was seen once. This chain links TRBV9 with TRBJ2-3; 7 bases are a match to TRBD2. Germline-derived CDR1 and CDR2 are SGDLS and YYNGEE. The CDR3 sequence is 15 residues long. V lost 5 bases, J lost 0 bases, and 6 bases stayed unmatched. The CDR3 protein is CASRASGASTDTQYF. The CDR3 DNA follows: TGTGCCAGCAGGGCTAGCGGTGCTAGCACAGATACGCAGTATTTT. The full variable domain, its missing parts supplied by reference TRBV9 and TRBJ2-3, is DSGVTQTPKHLITATGQRVTLRCSPRSGDLSVYWYQQSLDQGLQFLIQYYNGEERAKGNILERFSAQQFPDLHSELNLSSLELGDSALYFCASRASGASTDTQYFGPGTRLTVL.

The CDR3 nucleotides are TGTGCCAGCAGTTACAGGGGGTCTGGTGGAAACACCATATATTTT. Amino acids: CASSYRGSGGNTIYF. This chain uses TRBV6-5 with TRBJ1-3, with D perhaps TRBD1 (6 bases). Germline CDR1 reads MNHEY; CDR2 reads SVGAGI. The CDR3 has 15 residues. V was clipped by 2 bases and J by 3 bases, with 11 bases between them.

The gene calls are TRBV7-9 and TRBJ1-4; 7 bases line up with TRBD1. With V trimmed by 1 base and J by 6 bases, 5 bases remained unmatched. The CDR3 is 15 amino acids. Looked up from germline, CDR1 is SEHNR and CDR2 is FQNEAQ (reference sequence). DNA of the CDR3: TGTGCCAGCAGCTTAGGCGCAGGGGGGTATGAAAAACTGTTTTTT. Protein: CASSLGAGGYEKLFF.

The V and J genes are TRBV7-3 and TRBJ2-7, with a tentative D call TRBD2 (5 bases). The CDR3 length is 13 residues. Trimming removed 3 bases at V and 3 bases at J, with 9 bases between. Germline-derived CDR1 and CDR2 are SGHTA and FQGTGA. CDR3 in amino acids: CASSLGVNYEQYF. Written as DNA, the CDR3 is TGTGCCAGCAGCTTGGGAGTGAACTACGAGCAGTACTTC.

The chain is built from TRBV6-5 and TRBJ2-1, with 7 positions matching TRBD1. This CDR3 is built from 13 residues. The V gene's germline CDR1 is MNHEY and CDR2 SVGAGI. The trim removed 6 bases at V and 5 bases at J, leaving 4 bases unmatched. The CDR3 here is CASSPTGNNEQFF. The CDR3 nucleotides are TGTGCCAGCAGCCCGACAGGGAACAATGAGCAGTTCTTC.